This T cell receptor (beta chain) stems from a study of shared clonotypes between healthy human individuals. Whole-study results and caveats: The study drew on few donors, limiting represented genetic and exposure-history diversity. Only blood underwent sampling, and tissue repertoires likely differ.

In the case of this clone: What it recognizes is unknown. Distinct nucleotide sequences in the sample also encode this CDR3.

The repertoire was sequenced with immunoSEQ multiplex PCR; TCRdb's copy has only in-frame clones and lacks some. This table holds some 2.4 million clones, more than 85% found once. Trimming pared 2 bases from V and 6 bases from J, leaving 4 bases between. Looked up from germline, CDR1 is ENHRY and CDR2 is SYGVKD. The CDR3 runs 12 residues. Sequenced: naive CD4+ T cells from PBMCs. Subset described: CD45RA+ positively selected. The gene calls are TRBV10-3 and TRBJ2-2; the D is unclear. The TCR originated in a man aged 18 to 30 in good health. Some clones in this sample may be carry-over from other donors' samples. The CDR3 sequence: CAISESPGELFF. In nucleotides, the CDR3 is TGTGCCATCAGTGAGAGCCCCGGGGAGCTGTTTTTT.